These 16 T cell receptor beta chains originate from one sample sequenced in a study of blood T cell repertoires in COVID-19. Libraries were prepared by immunoSEQ multiplex PCR; TCRdb keeps only in-frame clonotypes and omits some of them. The sample lists under 90,000 clones, around nine tenths occurring once. Sequenced input: peripheral blood. The source of these receptors is a woman in her forties or fifties with COVID-19, enrolled during active disease.

V gene TRBV28 combines with J gene TRBJ2-7, with D perhaps matching TRBD1 (6 bases). The V gene lost 6 bases and the J gene lost 2 bases, with 17 bases spanning the gap. The CDR3 covers 15 residues. From germline, CDR1 is MDHEN and CDR2 SYDVKM. CDR3 in amino acids: CASSSRQAHTYEQYF. The CDR3 DNA sequence: TGTGCCAGCAGCTCGAGACAGGCCCACACCTACGAGCAGTACTTC.

This clone was detected once. The rearrangement links TRBV28 to TRBJ1-5, with D maybe TRBD1 (5 bases). This CDR3 region has 12 residues. V dropped 11 bases and J dropped 7 bases, with 15 bases sitting between them. The germline V gene encodes CDR1 MDHEN and CDR2 SYDVKM. CDR3 sequence: CASQGGPQPQHF. CDR3 bases: TGTGCCTCCCAGGGCGGTCCCCAGCCCCAGCATTTT.

V and J are TRBV6-6 and TRBJ2-2; 11 bases agree with TRBD2. This CDR3 is built from 15 residues. The junction had 3 bases not matched to a gene; V was cut back by 5 bases and J by 4 bases. Per the germline V gene, CDR1 is MNHNY and CDR2 is SVGAGI (reference sequence). CDR3 DNA: TGTGCCAGCAGTGGAGGACTAGCGGGCACCGGGGAGCTGTTTTTT. Translating it yields CASSGGLAGTGELFF.

This chain joins TRBV5-1 and TRBJ2-5; TRBD2 is a possible D gene (6 bases). Germline CDR1 SGHRS, CDR2 YFSETQ. The CDR3 totals 16 residues. The germline V and J ends were trimmed by 6 bases and 4 bases, with 22 bases remaining between them. The CDR3 DNA follows: TGCGCCAGCACCCCCTATCGTGGGATGGGAGGAGAGACCCAGTACTTC. It is translated as CASTPYRGMGGETQYF.

The chain joins TRBV5-6 to TRBJ2-1, with 11 bases identical to TRBD2. This CDR3 region has 15 residues. The junction had 8 bases not matched to a gene; V was cut back by 3 bases and J by 9 bases. Germline V gene data show CDR1 as SGHDT and CDR2 as YYEEEE. The CDR3 DNA reads TGTGCCAGCAGCTCTAGCGGGAGGCCTTGGGGTGAGCAGTTCTTC. Its translation is CASSSSGRPWGEQFF.

This rearrangement joins TRBV7-2 to TRBJ2-3, with 9 bases matching TRBD1. CDR3 length equals 18 residues. CDR1 is SGHTA and CDR2 is FQGNSA in the germline V gene. Trimming took 7 bases from V and 1 from J; bases not matched to a gene: 15. The CDR3 DNA follows: TGTGCCAGCACCCCCGGACAGGGGTTGAGCGGGGGCACAGATACGCAGTATTTT. This gives the protein CASTPGQGLSGGTDTQYF.

V usage is TRBV19 and J usage is TRBJ2-6; weak D call: TRBD2 (6 bases). This CDR3 has 17 amino acids. Germline V gene sequence: CDR1 LNHDA, CDR2 SQIVND (reference sequence). V was pared by 6 bases and J by 3 bases, with 18 bases between. As DNA, the CDR3 is TGTGCCAGTAGCCCGGCCGGGGGAGGAGGTGGGGCCAACGTCCTGACTTTC. Amino acids: CASSPAGGGGGANVLTF.

The genes are TRBV11-3 and TRBJ2-1; D unresolved. This CDR3 has 12 residues. V was trimmed by 5 bases and J by 5 bases, leaving 7 bases between them. Germline V gene sequence: CDR1 SGHNT, CDR2 YENEEA. The CDR3 sequence: CASSQRDNEQFF. DNA for the CDR3: TGTGCCAGCAGCCAAAGAGACAATGAGCAGTTCTTC. Complete variable domain (other parts from reference TRBV11-3 and TRBJ2-1): EAGVVQSPRYKIIEKKQPVAFWCNPISGHNTLYWYLQNLGQGPELLIRYENEEAVDDSQLPKDRFSAERLKGVDSTLKIQPAELGDSAVYLCASSQRDNEQFFGPGTRLTVL.

The V and J genes are TRBV15 and TRBJ2-7, with 7 bases aligning to TRBD1. The CDR3 totals 14 residues. Germline lookup yields CDR1 LNHNV and CDR2 YYDKDF (reference sequence). Unmatched junction bases numbered 12, after V lost 4 bases and J lost 9 bases. CDR3 sequence: CATSTDRARLVQYF. In DNA, the CDR3 is TGTGCCACCAGCACAGACAGGGCCCGTTTAGTGCAGTACTTC.

The chain links TRBV10-3 to TRBJ2-7; 7 bases are shared with TRBD2. The CDR3 runs to 13 residues. V dropped 6 bases and J dropped 1; count of bases not matched to a gene: 3. CDR1 and CDR2 (germline): ENHRY, SYGVKD. CDR3 residues: CAISRTSSYEQYF. The CDR3 nucleotides are TGTGCCATCAGCCGGACTAGTTCCTACGAGCAGTACTTC.

This clone has more than one count but fewer than ten. CDR3 coding DNA: TGTGCCAGCAGCCAGCTGAGCAATCCCTACGAGCAGTACTTC. It yields the protein CASSQLSNPYEQYF. This rearrangement joins TRBV14 to TRBJ2-7, with D uncertain. The V gene's germline CDR1 is SGHDN and CDR2 FVKESK. V lost 3 bases, J lost 2 bases, and 11 bases lay in between. The CDR3 length is 14 residues. Filled out from reference TRBV14 and TRBJ2-7, the complete variable domain reads EAGVTQFPSHSVIEKGQTVTLRCDPISGHDNLYWYRRVMGKEIKFLLHFVKESKQDESGMPNNRFLAERTGGTYSTLKVQPAELEDSGVYFCASSQLSNPYEQYFGPGTRLTVT.

J is TRBJ2-7 and V is TRBV9, with D perhaps TRBD2 (6 bases). Germline V gene lookup returns CDR1 SGDLS and CDR2 YYNGEE. The CDR3 consists of 14 residues. V was trimmed by 0 bases and J by 7 bases, leaving 14 bases between them. Here the CDR3 DNA reads TGTGCCAGCAGCGTAGATGGAGGGAGAGGTGAGCAGTACTTC. Residues: CASSVDGGRGEQYF.

V is TRBV5-1 and J is TRBJ1-1; D possibly corresponds to TRBD1 (6 bases). V gave up 3 bases and J gave up 5 bases, with 17 bases separating them. Germline V gives CDR1 SGHRS, CDR2 YFSETQ. The length of the CDR3 is 15 residues. The CDR3 loop is CASSSPTGRGTEAFF. CDR3 nucleotides: TGCGCCAGCAGCTCCCCGACAGGAAGGGGAACTGAAGCTTTCTTT.

The genes are TRBV7-2 and TRBJ2-1, with a possible D match to TRBD1 (6 bases). The length of the CDR3 is 15 residues. Germline V gene data show CDR1 as SGHTA and CDR2 as FQGNSA. The V end lost 0 bases, the J end lost 5 bases, and 11 bases lay between the germline ends. CDR3 in DNA: TGTGCCAGCAGCTTAGCTTCAGGGGACCACAATGAGCAGTTCTTC. Translated, it gives CASSLASGDHNEQFF.

V usage is TRBV27 and J usage is TRBJ2-1; TRBD2 aligns across 8 bases. This CDR3 region has 14 residues. Germline CDR1 MNHEY, CDR2 SMNVEV (reference sequence). The J segment lost 6 bases and the V segment lost 4 bases, leaving 5 bases of the junction unmatched. In DNA form, the CDR3 reads TGTGCCAGCAGTTACAGCGGGAGTTCCAATGAGCAGTTCTTC. Its protein product is CASSYSGSSNEQFF.

In DNA form, the CDR3 reads TGTGCCAGCAGCTTAGGAAGGACTAGCTTTGCAGATACGCAGTATTTT. It encodes CASSLGRTSFADTQYF. The genes are TRBV11-3 and TRBJ2-3, with 8 nucleotides matching TRBD2. The CDR3 contains 16 residues. Trimming at V came to 1 base and at J to 4 bases, leaving 7 bases not matched to a gene. Looked up from germline, CDR1 is SGHNT and CDR2 is YENEEA.